This TCR beta chain was captured by sequencing in a study of T-cell memory formation after mild COVID-19. Broader study findings: Among clones contracting day 15 to 85, CD4/CD8 was balanced, whereas later expanders leaned CD4+.

Germline V CDR1 and CDR2: SGHRS, YFSETQ. Between the trimmed V and J ends, which lost 4 bases and 6 bases, there was a span of 14 bases. The CDR3 is 14 amino acids. This clonotype was detected a few times. What it binds is not known. It was 5'RACE with constant-segment primers that produced the TCR alpha and TCR beta cDNA libraries, which carried sample barcodes and UMIs. In TCRdb, the 5' RACE reads were re-called with MiXCR into one record per CDR3 protein. The sample lists approximately 170,000 distinct CDR3 sequences, 10% to 15% occurring once. The V call is TRBV5-1, the J call TRBJ1-5, with a tentative D call TRBD1 (6 bases). The sequence derives from a man aged 18 to 29 who had mild COVID-19 (a few samples of this study predate the infection). Cell type and time point are not known. Sample: PBMCs or a T cell subset sorted from them (not recorded which). The CDR3: CASSPRGGVQPQHF. The CDR3, as DNA: TGCGCCAGCAGCCCCCGGGGGGGCGTTCAGCCCCAGCATTTT.